This is a list of T cell receptor beta chains from one sample in a study of radiotherapy plus CTLA-4 blockade in lung cancer. The method was immunoSEQ multiplex PCR; TCRdb's version includes in-frame clones alone and lacks a portion of them. The sample holds about 100,000 clones, around four fifths seen once. Sample: peripheral blood, taken from a patient treated with radiotherapy plus ipilimumab. The receptors were sampled from a human donor with non-small cell lung cancer who had stable disease on radiotherapy plus ipilimumab. CDR3s include the opening cysteine and the closing phenylalanine or tryptophan. The D gene is left open where the match is weak. Part of the rows lack a size; the others show once, few, many or a class for expanded clones.

J gene: TRBJ2-5; clone size: -; D gene: TRBD1; V gene: TRBV5-1; CDR3 DNA: TGCGCCAGCAGCTTCCGACCTCCCGGGACAGGGAGAGAGACCCAGTACTTC; CDR3 protein: CASSFRPPGTGRETQYF
J gene: TRBJ1-1; clone size: -; D gene: TRBD1; V gene: TRBV7-9; CDR3 DNA: TGTGCCAGCAGCCACCCATCCGGGACAGGGGGCTCTGTGAACACTGAAGCTTTCTTT; CDR3 protein: CASSHPSGTGGSVNTEAFF
J gene: TRBJ2-5; clone size: -; D gene: TRBD2; V gene: TRBV2; CDR3 DNA: TGTGCCAGCAGACCTGGGCGGGGGGGCCCGGAGACCCAGTACTTC; CDR3 protein: CASRPGRGGPETQYF
J gene: TRBJ2-3; clone size: -; D gene: TRBD2; V gene: TRBV5-4; CDR3 DNA: TGTGCCAGCAGCTTGGAATCCCCACTAGCGGGGGGCTCGGGCACAGATACGCAGTATTTT; CDR3 protein: CASSLESPLAGGSGTDTQYF
J gene: TRBJ1-2; clone size: -; D gene: -; V gene: TRBV5-6; CDR3 DNA: TGTGCCAGCAGCTTGGTGAAGGGGATGTTGGCGACCTATGGCTACACCTTC; CDR3 protein: CASSLVKGMLATYGYTF
J gene: TRBJ2-7; clone size: -; D gene: TRBD2; V gene: TRBV28; CDR3 DNA: TGTGCCAGCAGTTTAAGGACTAGCGGGAGTCCACCCTACGAGCAGTACTTC; CDR3 protein: CASSLRTSGSPPYEQYF
J gene: TRBJ2-7; clone size: once; D gene: -; V gene: TRBV29-1; CDR3 DNA: TGCAGCGTCCTAGGGGCCTCTTTCGAGCAGTACTTC; CDR3 protein: CSVLGASFEQYF
J gene: TRBJ1-6; clone size: -; D gene: -; V gene: TRBV7-9; CDR3 DNA: TGTGCCAGCAGCACGTCCCCCACCCTCCACTTT; CDR3 protein: CASSTSPTLHF
J gene: TRBJ1-1; clone size: -; D gene: TRBD1; V gene: TRBV15; CDR3 DNA: TGTGCCACCAGCACCGCGACAGGGATGAACACTGAAGCTTTCTTT; CDR3 protein: CATSTATGMNTEAFF
J gene: TRBJ2-3; clone size: -; D gene: TRBD2; V gene: TRBV9; CDR3 DNA: TGTGCCAGCAGCGCCCGGGACTACCTTACAGATACGCAGTATTTT; CDR3 protein: CASSARDYLTDTQYF
J gene: TRBJ2-7; clone size: -; D gene: TRBD2; V gene: TRBV5-1; CDR3 DNA: TGCGCCAGCAGCTTGGGTGGTGGGGGACTAGCTCTCGCCGAGCAGTACTTC; CDR3 protein: CASSLGGGGLALAEQYF
J gene: TRBJ2-1; clone size: -; D gene: -; V gene: TRBV5-6; CDR3 DNA: TGTGCCAGCAGCTTGTTGGAAAGGGGCGACAATGAGCAGTTCTTC; CDR3 protein: CASSLLERGDNEQFF
J gene: TRBJ1-2; clone size: few; D gene: -; V gene: TRBV9; CDR3 DNA: TGTGCCAGCAGCGTAGAAGGAGACCGCAGCACCTTC; CDR3 protein: CASSVEGDRSTF
J gene: TRBJ1-4; clone size: -; D gene: -; V gene: TRBV18; CDR3 DNA: TGTGCCAGCTCACCAGGACACGAGGGGGAAAAACTGTTTTTT; CDR3 protein: CASSPGHEGEKLFF
J gene: TRBJ2-1; clone size: -; D gene: -; V gene: TRBV14; CDR3 DNA: TGTGCCAGCAGCCAACTCGGACTAGAGCAGTTCTTC; CDR3 protein: CASSQLGLEQFF
J gene: TRBJ1-6; clone size: -; D gene: -; V gene: TRBV5-1; CDR3 DNA: TGCGCCAGCAGCTTGGGCCCCGGCAGTAATAATTCACCCCTCCACTTT; CDR3 protein: CASSLGPGSNNSPLHF
J gene: TRBJ2-3; clone size: -; D gene: TRBD2; V gene: TRBV5-1; CDR3 DNA: TGCGCCAGCAGCTTCTTAGCGGGAACCACAGATACGCAGTATTTT; CDR3 protein: CASSFLAGTTDTQYF
J gene: TRBJ1-4; clone size: -; D gene: -; V gene: TRBV6-5; CDR3 DNA: TGTGCCAGCAGTTACGGGGGGGAAGAAAAACTGTTTTTT; CDR3 protein: CASSYGGEEKLFF
J gene: TRBJ1-1; clone size: -; D gene: -; V gene: TRBV18; CDR3 DNA: TGTGCCAGCTCACCTCAGAGTAGGCGGAACACTGAAGCTTTCTTT; CDR3 protein: CASSPQSRRNTEAFF
J gene: TRBJ2-3; clone size: -; D gene: -; V gene: TRBV18; CDR3 DNA: TGTGCCAGCTCACCACCGGGGTTCGGGGATAGCACAGATACGCAGTATTTT; CDR3 protein: CASSPPGFGDSTDTQYF
J gene: TRBJ2-5; clone size: -; D gene: -; V gene: TRBV9; CDR3 DNA: TGTGCCAGCAGCCCCCGGGCCCCCCAAGAGACCCAGTACTTC; CDR3 protein: CASSPRAPQETQYF
J gene: TRBJ2-1; clone size: -; D gene: TRBD2; V gene: TRBV11-3; CDR3 DNA: TGTGCCAGCAGCTTAATGGGGACTAGTAGGTTCACTGAGCAGTTCTTC; CDR3 protein: CASSLMGTSRFTEQFF
J gene: TRBJ1-2; clone size: -; D gene: -; V gene: TRBV28; CDR3 DNA: TGTGCCAGCAGTTTGGACGGGGCTTCTAACTATGGCCACACCTTC; CDR3 protein: CASSLDGASNYGHTF